The 4 T cell receptor beta chains below come from one sample, sequenced in a study of CD8+CD57+ T cells in acquired aplastic anemia. Sequencing was done on patients that had shown CD8+CD57+ cell expansion by flow cytometry. Investigators profiled TCR beta VDJ and CDR3 from genomic DNA template. TCRdb re-derived calls from the reads in MiXCR, one entry per CDR3 protein. Here the sample spans roughly 150,000 distinct CDR3 sequences, less than 60% being singletons. Sequences were obtained from sorted CD4+, CD8+, or CD8+CD57+ T cells (not recorded which) from PBMCs. The receptor source for this set is a human donor with aplastic anemia.

This clonotype has only a few counts. The rearrangement uses TRBV27 and TRBJ1-2; the D is unclear. This CDR3 has 13 residues. The V gene's germline CDR1 is MNHEY and CDR2 SMNVEV (reference sequence). The V gene lost 1 base and the J gene lost 3 bases, with 6 bases spanning the gap. The DNA for the CDR3 is TGTGCCAGCAGTTTATACAGTGACTATGGCTACACCTTC. This gives the protein CASSLYSDYGYTF.

This clonotype was seen repeatedly, ten times or more. The chain couples TRBV9 to TRBJ1-1, with 10 bases aligning to TRBD1. Per the germline V gene, CDR1 is SGDLS and CDR2 is YYNGEE. The V segment lost 4 bases and the J segment 4 bases; nucleotides outside the gene matches: 13. CDR3 length equals 17 residues. The CDR3 is CASSRSSLGTGVTEAFF. CDR3 DNA: TGTGCCAGCAGCCGTTCCTCCCTAGGGACAGGGGTCACTGAAGCTTTCTTT.

In its sample, this clonotype was seen a few times. V and J are TRBV18 and TRBJ1-5; no firm D call. V lost 4 bases, J lost 5 bases, and 9 bases lay in between. Germline V gene lookup returns CDR1 KGHSH and CDR2 LQKENI. There are 13 residues in the CDR3. The CDR3 region is CASSRGTDQPQHF. The CDR3 nucleotides are TGTGCCAGCTCACGGGGAACGGATCAGCCCCAGCATTTT.

This clonotype was found many times. The chain couples TRBV9 to TRBJ2-1; TRBD1 or TRBD2 may be the D gene (5 bases each). Trimming removed 0 bases from V and 2 bases from J, with 12 bases in between. The CDR3 is 16 residues long. Germline-derived CDR1 and CDR2 are SGDLS and YYNGEE. The CDR3 sequence is CASSVEWGPPYNEQFF. CDR3 DNA: TGTGCCAGCAGCGTAGAGTGGGGACCACCCTACAATGAGCAGTTCTTC. The full variable domain, rest sourced from reference TRBV9 and TRBJ2-1, is DSGVTQTPKHLITATGQRVTLRCSPRSGDLSVYWYQQSLDQGLQFLIQYYNGEERAKGNILERFSAQQFPDLHSELNLSSLELGDSALYFCASSVEWGPPYNEQFFGPGTRLTVL.